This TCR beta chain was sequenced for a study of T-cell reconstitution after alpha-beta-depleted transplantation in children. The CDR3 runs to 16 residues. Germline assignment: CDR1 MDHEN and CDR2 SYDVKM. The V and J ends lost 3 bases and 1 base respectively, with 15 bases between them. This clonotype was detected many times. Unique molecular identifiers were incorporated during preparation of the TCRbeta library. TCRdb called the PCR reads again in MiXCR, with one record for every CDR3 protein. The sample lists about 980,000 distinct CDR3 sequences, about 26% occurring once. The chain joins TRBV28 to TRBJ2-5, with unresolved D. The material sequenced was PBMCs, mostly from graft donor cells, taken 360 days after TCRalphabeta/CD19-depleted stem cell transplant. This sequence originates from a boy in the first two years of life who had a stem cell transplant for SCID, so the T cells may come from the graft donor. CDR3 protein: CASSFRRVGFQETQYF. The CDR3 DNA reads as TGTGCCAGCAGTTTCCGTAGGGTAGGCTTCCAAGAGACCCAGTACTTC. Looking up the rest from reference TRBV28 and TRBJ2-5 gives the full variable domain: DVKVTQSSRYLVKRTGEKVFLECVQDMDHENMFWYRQDPGLGLRLIYFSYDVKMKEKGDIPEGYSVSREKKERFSLILESASTNQTSMYLCASSFRRVGFQETQYFGPGTRLLVL.